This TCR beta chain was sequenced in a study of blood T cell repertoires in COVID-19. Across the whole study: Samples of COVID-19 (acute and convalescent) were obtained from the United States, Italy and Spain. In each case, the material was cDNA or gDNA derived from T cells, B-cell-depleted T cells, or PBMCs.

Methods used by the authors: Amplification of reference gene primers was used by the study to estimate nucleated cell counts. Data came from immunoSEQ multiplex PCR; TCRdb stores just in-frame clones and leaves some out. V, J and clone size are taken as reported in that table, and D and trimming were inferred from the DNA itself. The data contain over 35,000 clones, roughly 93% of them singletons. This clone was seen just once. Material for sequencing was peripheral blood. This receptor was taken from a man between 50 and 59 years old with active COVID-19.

Written as DNA, the CDR3 is TGTGCCAGCAGGCAAACCGGGACAGCGAACACTGAAGCTTTCTTT. Translating it yields CASRQTGTANTEAFF. This chain uses TRBV27 with TRBJ1-1; TRBD1 aligns across 7 bases. The CDR3 has 15 residues. Germline V gives CDR1 MNHEY, CDR2 SMNVEV (reference sequence). V was pared by 6 bases and J by 1 base, with 8 bases of the junction left unmatched.